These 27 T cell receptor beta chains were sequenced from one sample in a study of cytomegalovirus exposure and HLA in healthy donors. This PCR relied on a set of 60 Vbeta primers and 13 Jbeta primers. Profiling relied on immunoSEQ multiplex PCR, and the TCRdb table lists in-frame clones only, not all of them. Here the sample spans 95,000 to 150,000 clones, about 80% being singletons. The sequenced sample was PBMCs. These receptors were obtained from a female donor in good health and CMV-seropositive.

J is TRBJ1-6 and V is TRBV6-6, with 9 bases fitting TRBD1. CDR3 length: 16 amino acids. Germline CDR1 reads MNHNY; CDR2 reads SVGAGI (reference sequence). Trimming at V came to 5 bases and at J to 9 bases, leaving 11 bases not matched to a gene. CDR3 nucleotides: TGTGCCAGCAGTCCACAGGGGGCGGGGTGGGCTTCACCCCTCCACTTT. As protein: CASSPQGAGWASPLHF.

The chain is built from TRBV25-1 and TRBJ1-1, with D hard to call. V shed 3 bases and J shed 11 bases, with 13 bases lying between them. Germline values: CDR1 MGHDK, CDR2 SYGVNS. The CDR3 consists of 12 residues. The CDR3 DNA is TGTGCCAGCAGTGACCGGATCGCTAGGGCTTTCTTT. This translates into CASSDRIARAFF.

The CDR3 sequence is CASSPPGGRETQYF. For the CDR3, the DNA is TGTGCCAGCAGCCCCCCGGGGGGGCGAGAGACCCAGTACTTC. This chain links TRBV9 with TRBJ2-5, with 8 positions matching TRBD2. The CDR3 runs to 14 residues. Germline V gives CDR1 SGDLS, CDR2 YYNGEE. The V and J ends lost 4 bases and 4 bases, in that order; junction bases with no gene match: 6.

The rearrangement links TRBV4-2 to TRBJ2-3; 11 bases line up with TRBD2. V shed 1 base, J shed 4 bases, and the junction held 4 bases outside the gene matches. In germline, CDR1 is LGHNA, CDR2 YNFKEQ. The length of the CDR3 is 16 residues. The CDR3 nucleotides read TGTGCCAGCAGCCAAGGGATAGCGGGGGGGCCAGATACGCAGTATTTT. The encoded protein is CASSQGIAGGPDTQYF.

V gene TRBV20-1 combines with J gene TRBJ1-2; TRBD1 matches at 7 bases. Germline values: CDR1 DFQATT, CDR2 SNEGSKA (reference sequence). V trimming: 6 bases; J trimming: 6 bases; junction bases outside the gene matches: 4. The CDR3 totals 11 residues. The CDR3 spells CSAQGVNGYTF. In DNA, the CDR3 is TGCAGTGCCCAGGGGGTTAATGGCTACACCTTC.

CDR3 nucleotides: TGCGCCAGCAGCTTAATAGCGGGGGGGATGCAAGAGACCCAGTACTTC. This codes for CASSLIAGGMQETQYF. The chain has TRBV5-1 and TRBJ2-5, with 11 bases aligning to TRBD2. CDR1 is SGHRS, CDR2 YFSETQ, per germline. J lost 2 bases, V lost 2 bases, and 5 bases had no gene match. The CDR3 totals 16 residues.

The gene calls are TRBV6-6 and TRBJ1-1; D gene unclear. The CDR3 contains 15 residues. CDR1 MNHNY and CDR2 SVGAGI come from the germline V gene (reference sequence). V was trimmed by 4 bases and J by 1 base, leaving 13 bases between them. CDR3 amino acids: CASSSQPGGNTEAFF. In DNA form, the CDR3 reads TGTGCCAGCAGTTCCCAACCCGGCGGGAACACTGAAGCTTTCTTT.

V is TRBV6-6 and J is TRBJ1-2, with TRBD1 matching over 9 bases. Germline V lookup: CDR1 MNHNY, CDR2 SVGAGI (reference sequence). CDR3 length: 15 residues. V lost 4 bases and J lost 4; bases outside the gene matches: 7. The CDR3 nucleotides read TGTGCCAGCAGTTTAGAGAGACAGGGGGGCTATGGCTACACCTTC. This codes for CASSLERQGGYGYTF.

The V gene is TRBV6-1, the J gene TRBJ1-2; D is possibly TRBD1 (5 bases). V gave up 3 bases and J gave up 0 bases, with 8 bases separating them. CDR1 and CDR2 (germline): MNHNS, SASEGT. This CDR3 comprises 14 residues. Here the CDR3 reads CASSEVTANYGYTF. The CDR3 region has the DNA TGTGCCAGCAGTGAGGTGACAGCTAACTATGGCTACACCTTC.

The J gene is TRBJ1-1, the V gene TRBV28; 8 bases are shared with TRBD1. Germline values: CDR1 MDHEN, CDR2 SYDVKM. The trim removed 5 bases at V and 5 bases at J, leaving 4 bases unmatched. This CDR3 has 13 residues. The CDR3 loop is CASSITGGTEAFF. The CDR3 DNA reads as TGTGCCAGCAGTATCACAGGGGGAACTGAAGCTTTCTTT.

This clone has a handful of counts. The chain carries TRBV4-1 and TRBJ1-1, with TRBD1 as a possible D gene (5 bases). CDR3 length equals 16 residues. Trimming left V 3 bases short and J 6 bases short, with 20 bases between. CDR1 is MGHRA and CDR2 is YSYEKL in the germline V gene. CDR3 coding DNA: TGCGCCAGCAGCCATCCGGGACTCAGGGATAGGGCTGAAGCTTTCTTT. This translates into CASSHPGLRDRAEAFF.

The CDR3 here is CASSYQILYGYTF. The DNA for the CDR3 is TGTGCCAGCAGTTACCAGATTCTCTATGGCTACACCTTC. The chain carries TRBV6-5 and TRBJ1-2; D gene ambiguous. The CDR3 extends over 13 amino acids. Trimming stripped 2 bases from V and 4 bases from J, with 8 bases between. The V gene's germline CDR1 is MNHEY and CDR2 SVGAGI.

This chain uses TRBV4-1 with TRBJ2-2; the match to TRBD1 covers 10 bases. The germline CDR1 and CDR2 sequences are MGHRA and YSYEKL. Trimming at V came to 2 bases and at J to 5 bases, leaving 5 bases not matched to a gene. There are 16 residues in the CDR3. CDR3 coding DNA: TGCGCCAGCAGCCAATTGGGACAGGGGCTGACCGGGGAGCTGTTTTTT. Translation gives CASSQLGQGLTGELFF.

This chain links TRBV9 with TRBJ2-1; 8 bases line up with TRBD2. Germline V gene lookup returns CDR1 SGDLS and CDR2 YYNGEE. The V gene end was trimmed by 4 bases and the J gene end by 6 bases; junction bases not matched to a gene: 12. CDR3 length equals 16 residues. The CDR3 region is CASSLHPGGARNEQFF. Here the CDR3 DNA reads TGTGCCAGCAGCCTACACCCCGGGGGGGCCCGCAATGAGCAGTTCTTC.

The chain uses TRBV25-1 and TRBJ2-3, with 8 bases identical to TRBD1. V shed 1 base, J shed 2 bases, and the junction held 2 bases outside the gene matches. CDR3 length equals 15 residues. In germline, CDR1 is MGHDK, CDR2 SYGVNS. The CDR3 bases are TGTGCCAGCAGTGAATTGGACAGGGCCACAGATACGCAGTATTTT. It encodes CASSELDRATDTQYF.

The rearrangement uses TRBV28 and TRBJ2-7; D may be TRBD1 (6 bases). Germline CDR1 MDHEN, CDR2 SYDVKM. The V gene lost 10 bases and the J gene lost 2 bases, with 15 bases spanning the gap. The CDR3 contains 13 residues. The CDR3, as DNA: TGTGCCACCTTACAAGGGGGTCCCTACGAGCAGTACTTC. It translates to CATLQGGPYEQYF.

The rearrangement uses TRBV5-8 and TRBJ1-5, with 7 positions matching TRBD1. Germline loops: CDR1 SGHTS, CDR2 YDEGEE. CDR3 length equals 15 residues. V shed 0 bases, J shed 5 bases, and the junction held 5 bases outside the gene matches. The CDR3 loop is CASSLGTGVDQPQHF. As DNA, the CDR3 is TGTGCCAGCAGCTTGGGCACAGGGGTGGATCAGCCCCAGCATTTT.

The DNA of the CDR3 is TGTGCCAGCAGTTTATTGACAGGGGTATTGAACACTGAAGCTTTCTTT. Translating gives CASSLLTGVLNTEAFF. The V call is TRBV28, the J call TRBJ1-1; 8 nucleotides match TRBD1. Per germline, CDR1 MDHEN and CDR2 SYDVKM. The CDR3 loop spans 16 amino acids. Trimming at V came to 1 base and at J to 0 bases, leaving 4 bases not matched to a gene.

The CDR3 DNA sequence: TGTGCCAGCAGCGTCCCCGCCGGGACTAGCAGGCAGTTCTTC. Its translation is CASSVPAGTSRQFF. V and J are TRBV11-2 and TRBJ2-1; 9 bases align to TRBD2. CDR1 is SGHAT and CDR2 is FQNNGV in the germline V gene. The CDR3 runs 14 residues. The V gene end was trimmed by 5 bases and the J gene end by 12 bases; junction bases not matched to a gene: 11. The full variable domain, rest sourced from reference TRBV11-2 and TRBJ2-1, is EAGVAQSPRYKIIEKRQSVAFWCNPISGHATLYWYQQILGQGPKLLIQFQNNGVVDDSQLPKDRFSAERLKGVDSTLKIQPAKLEDSAVYLCASSVPAGTSRQFFGPGTRLTVL.

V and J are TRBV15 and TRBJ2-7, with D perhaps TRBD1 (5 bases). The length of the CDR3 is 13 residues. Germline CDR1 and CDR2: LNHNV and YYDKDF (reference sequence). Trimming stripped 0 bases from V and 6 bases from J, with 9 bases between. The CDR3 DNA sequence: TGTGCCACCAGCAGAGACGATAGGGGCGAGCAGTACTTC. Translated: CATSRDDRGEQYF. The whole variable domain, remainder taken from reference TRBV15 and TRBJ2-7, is DAMVIQNPRYQVTQFGKPVTLSCSQTLNHNVMYWYQQKSSQAPKLLFHYYDKDFNNEADTPDNFQSRRPNTSFCFLDIRSPGLGDTAMYLCATSRDDRGEQYFGPGTRLTVT.

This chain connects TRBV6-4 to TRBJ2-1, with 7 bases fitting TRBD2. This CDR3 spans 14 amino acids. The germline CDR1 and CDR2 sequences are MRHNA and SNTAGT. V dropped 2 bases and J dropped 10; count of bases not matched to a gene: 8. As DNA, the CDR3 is TGTGCCAGCAGTGACGTGCTAGCGGAAGGGGAGCAGTTCTTC. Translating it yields CASSDVLAEGEQFF.

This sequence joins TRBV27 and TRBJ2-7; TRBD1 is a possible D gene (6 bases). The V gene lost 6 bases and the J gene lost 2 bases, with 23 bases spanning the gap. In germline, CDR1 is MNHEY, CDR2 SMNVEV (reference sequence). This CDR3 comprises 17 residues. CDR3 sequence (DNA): TGTGCCAGCAGACAAGTTCCGGACAGTCGAGGAGCCTACGAGCAGTACTTC. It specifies CASRQVPDSRGAYEQYF.

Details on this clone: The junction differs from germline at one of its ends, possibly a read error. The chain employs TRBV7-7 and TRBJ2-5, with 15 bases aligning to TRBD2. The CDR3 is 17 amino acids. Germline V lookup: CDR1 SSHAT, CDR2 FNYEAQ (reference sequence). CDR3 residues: CASSRGLAGGGQETQYF. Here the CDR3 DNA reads TGTGCTAGCAGCCGTGGACTAGCGGGGGGGGGACAAGAGACCCAGTACTTC.

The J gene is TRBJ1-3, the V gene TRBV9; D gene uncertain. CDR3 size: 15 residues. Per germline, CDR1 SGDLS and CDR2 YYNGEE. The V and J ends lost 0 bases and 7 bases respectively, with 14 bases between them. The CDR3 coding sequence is TGTGCCAGCAGCGTAGGGAGGACCCCGTCGAACACCATATATTTT. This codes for CASSVGRTPSNTIYF.

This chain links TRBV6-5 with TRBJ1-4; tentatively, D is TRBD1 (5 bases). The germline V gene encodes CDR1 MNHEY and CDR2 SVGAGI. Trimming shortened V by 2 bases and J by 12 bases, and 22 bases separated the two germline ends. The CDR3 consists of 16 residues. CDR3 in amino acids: CASSYPTGGEHPELFF. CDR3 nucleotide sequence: TGTGCCAGCAGTTACCCAACGGGAGGGGAACACCCTGAACTGTTTTTT.

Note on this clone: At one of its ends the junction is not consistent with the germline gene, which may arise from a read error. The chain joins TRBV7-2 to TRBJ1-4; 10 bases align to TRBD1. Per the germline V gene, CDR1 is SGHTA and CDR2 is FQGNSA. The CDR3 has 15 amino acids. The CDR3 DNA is TGTGCCAGCAGCTTAGGGGACAGGGGTGGTGAAAAACTGCTTTTT. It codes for CASSLGDRGGEKLLF.

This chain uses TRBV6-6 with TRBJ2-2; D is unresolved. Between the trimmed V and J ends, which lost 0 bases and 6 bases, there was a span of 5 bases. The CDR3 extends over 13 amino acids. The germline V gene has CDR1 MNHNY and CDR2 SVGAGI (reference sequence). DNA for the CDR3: TGTGCCAGCAGTTACTCTCTAGCCGGGGAGCTGTTTTTT. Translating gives CASSYSLAGELFF.